This is a list of T cell receptor beta chains from one sample in a study of blood T cell repertoires in COVID-19. The data were produced by immunoSEQ multiplex PCR, yet TCRdb's version contains in-frame clones alone and is incomplete. Of some 190,000 clones in the sample, roughly 81% were seen once. What was sequenced was peripheral blood. Receptors originate from a woman aged 40 to 50 with COVID-19, enrolled during active disease. Each CDR3 is given with its conserved first and last residue. The D gene is left open where the match is weak. Rows give clone size only sometimes, using once, few, many, or a class for an expanded clone.

V gene: TRBV7-8
J gene: TRBJ2-2
clone size: once
D gene: TRBD1
CDR3 protein: CASSRNRDRVTGELFF
CDR3 DNA: TGTGCCAGCAGCCGAAACCGGGACAGGGTTACCGGGGAGCTGTTTTTT

V gene: TRBV9
J gene: TRBJ2-7
clone size: .
D gene: .
CDR3 protein: CASSVGTAASYEQYF
CDR3 DNA: TGTGCCAGCAGCGTAGGGACAGCCGCCTCCTACGAGCAGTACTTC

V gene: TRBV7-6
J gene: TRBJ2-6
clone size: .
D gene: TRBD2
CDR3 protein: CASSPRGGAGANVLTF
CDR3 DNA: TGTGCCAGCAGCCCCCGGGGGGGGGCTGGGGCCAACGTCCTGACTTTC

V gene: TRBV2
J gene: TRBJ2-5
clone size: once
D gene: .
CDR3 protein: CASSEATVILKTQYF
CDR3 DNA: TGTGCCAGCAGTGAAGCGACAGTTATTTTAAAGACCCAGTACTTC

V gene: TRBV5-8
J gene: TRBJ1-2
clone size: once
D gene: TRBD1
CDR3 protein: CASSGWTGRNDYGYTF
CDR3 DNA: TGTGCCAGCAGCGGATGGACAGGGAGAAACGACTATGGCTACACCTTC

V gene: TRBV27
J gene: TRBJ2-5
clone size: .
D gene: .
CDR3 protein: CASSLSGRIQETQYF
CDR3 DNA: TGTGCCAGCAGTTTATCGGGCAGAATCCAAGAGACCCAGTACTTC

V gene: TRBV2
J gene: TRBJ1-5
clone size: once
D gene: .
CDR3 protein: CASSPEVPPGPQHF
CDR3 DNA: TGTGCCAGCAGCCCTGAGGTACCCCCGGGGCCCCAGCATTTT

V gene: TRBV6-5
J gene: TRBJ2-7
clone size: .
D gene: TRBD2
CDR3 protein: CASRGTTSYEQYF
CDR3 DNA: TGTGCCAGCAGAGGGACTACCTCCTACGAGCAGTACTTC

V gene: TRBV19
J gene: TRBJ2-1
clone size: .
D gene: TRBD1
CDR3 protein: CASSMGQGHYNEQFF
CDR3 DNA: TGTGCCAGTAGTATGGGACAGGGGCACTACAATGAGCAGTTCTTC

V gene: TRBV3-1/TRBV3-2
J gene: TRBJ2-2
clone size: few
D gene: TRBD2
CDR3 protein: CASRTMGLAGGPTGELFF
CDR3 DNA: TGTGCCAGCAGAACAATGGGACTAGCGGGGGGGCCCACCGGGGAGCTGTTTTTT

V gene: TRBV9
J gene: TRBJ2-1
clone size: .
D gene: .
CDR3 protein: CASSVDGGEGNEQFF
CDR3 DNA: TGTGCCAGCAGCGTAGACGGGGGTGAGGGCAATGAGCAGTTCTTC

V gene: TRBV7-8
J gene: TRBJ1-2
clone size: .
D gene: TRBD1
CDR3 protein: CASSYDRGQNGYTF
CDR3 DNA: TGTGCCAGCAGCTATGACAGGGGGCAAAATGGCTACACCTTC

V gene: TRBV5-1
J gene: TRBJ2-1
clone size: .
D gene: TRBD2
CDR3 protein: CASSLAPGLAGSNEQFF
CDR3 DNA: TGCGCCAGCAGCTTGGCCCCGGGACTAGCGGGATCCAATGAGCAGTTCTTC

V gene: TRBV28
J gene: TRBJ1-5
clone size: .
D gene: TRBD1
CDR3 protein: CASSPVTGGMYGNQPQHF
CDR3 DNA: TGTGCCAGCAGCCCGGTGACAGGGGGCATGTATGGCAATCAGCCCCAGCATTTT

V gene: TRBV29-1
J gene: TRBJ2-1
clone size: once
D gene: TRBD1
CDR3 protein: CSVDGQGVDNEQFF
CDR3 DNA: TGCAGCGTTGACGGGCAGGGGGTGGACAATGAGCAGTTCTTC

V gene: TRBV27
J gene: TRBJ2-1
clone size: .
D gene: .
CDR3 protein: CASRLWGEDEQFF
CDR3 DNA: TGTGCCAGCCGACTTTGGGGGGAGGATGAGCAGTTCTTC

V gene: TRBV27
J gene: TRBJ1-6
clone size: few
D gene: .
CDR3 protein: CASSPTGIQRSPLHF
CDR3 DNA: TGTGCCAGCAGTCCAACAGGGATTCAAAGGTCACCCCTCCACTTT

V gene: TRBV6-1
J gene: TRBJ2-1
clone size: many
D gene: TRBD2
CDR3 protein: CASSETLLAASYNEQFF
CDR3 DNA: TGTGCCAGCAGTGAGACCCTACTAGCGGCGTCCTACAATGAGCAGTTCTTC

V gene: TRBV11-2
J gene: TRBJ1-5
clone size: .
D gene: TRBD1
CDR3 protein: CASSAAGQGYNQPQHF
CDR3 DNA: TGTGCCAGCAGCGCTGCGGGACAGGGTTACAATCAGCCCCAGCATTTT

V gene: TRBV6-5
J gene: TRBJ1-2
clone size: .
D gene: .
CDR3 protein: CASSYAGSYGYTF
CDR3 DNA: TGTGCCAGCAGTTACGCAGGGTCCTATGGCTACACCTTC

V gene: TRBV4-1
J gene: TRBJ1-5
clone size: .
D gene: TRBD1
CDR3 protein: CASSSIPQGARNNQPQHF
CDR3 DNA: TGCGCCAGCAGTTCAATTCCTCAGGGGGCGAGGAACAATCAGCCCCAGCATTTT

V gene: TRBV6-5
J gene: TRBJ2-5
clone size: once
D gene: TRBD2
CDR3 protein: CASSFPRGREETQYF
CDR3 DNA: TGTGCCAGCAGTTTCCCTCGGGGGAGGGAAGAGACCCAGTACTTC

V gene: TRBV6-5
J gene: TRBJ1-1
clone size: .
D gene: .
CDR3 protein: CASSSPSGGTEAFF
CDR3 DNA: TGTGCCAGCAGTTCCCCATCGGGGGGCACTGAAGCTTTCTTT

V gene: TRBV7-9
J gene: TRBJ2-5
clone size: .
D gene: TRBD2
CDR3 protein: CASSLGGLAQETQYF
CDR3 DNA: TGTGCCAGCAGCTTAGGTGGACTAGCCCAAGAGACCCAGTACTTC

V gene: TRBV7-2
J gene: TRBJ1-4
clone size: .
D gene: .
CDR3 protein: CASSFQGLSNEKLFF
CDR3 DNA: TGTGCCAGCAGTTTTCAGGGGTTGTCTAATGAAAAACTGTTTTTT

V gene: TRBV14
J gene: TRBJ2-5
clone size: .
D gene: .
CDR3 protein: CASSQELRKTQYF
CDR3 DNA: TGTGCCAGCAGCCAAGAGCTCAGGAAGACCCAGTACTTC

V gene: TRBV23-1
J gene: TRBJ1-2
clone size: once
D gene: .
CDR3 protein: CASTTGHIYGYTF
CDR3 DNA: TGCGCCAGCACGACGGGACACATCTATGGTTACACCTTC

V gene: TRBV7-9
J gene: TRBJ1-1
clone size: once
D gene: .
CDR3 protein: CASSFGGLNEAFF
CDR3 DNA: TGTGCCAGCAGCTTTGGAGGCTTGAATGAAGCTTTCTTT

V gene: TRBV20-1
J gene: TRBJ1-5
clone size: .
D gene: TRBD1
CDR3 protein: CSAREGQGGNQPQHF
CDR3 DNA: TGCAGTGCTCGTGAGGGACAGGGAGGCAATCAGCCCCAGCATTTT

V gene: TRBV6-1
J gene: TRBJ2-1
clone size: .
D gene: TRBD1
CDR3 protein: CASSATGTATRRSYNEQFF
CDR3 DNA: TGTGCCAGCAGTGCGACCGGGACAGCGACCCGACGCTCCTACAATGAGCAGTTCTTC

V gene: TRBV18
J gene: TRBJ2-1
clone size: .
D gene: TRBD2
CDR3 protein: CASSPGLGGSSSYNEQFF
CDR3 DNA: TGTGCCAGCTCACCGGGACTAGGAGGGTCGAGCTCCTACAATGAGCAGTTCTTC

V gene: TRBV27
J gene: TRBJ2-1
clone size: .
D gene: TRBD1
CDR3 protein: CASSPHRGGNEQFF
CDR3 DNA: TGTGCCAGCAGTCCGCACAGGGGCGGCAATGAGCAGTTCTTC

V gene: TRBV28
J gene: TRBJ2-7
clone size: .
D gene: .
CDR3 protein: CASSSTSHEQYF
CDR3 DNA: TGTGCCAGCAGTTCCACTTCCCACGAGCAGTACTTC

V gene: TRBV28
J gene: TRBJ1-1
clone size: .
D gene: .
CDR3 protein: CASTLGVTGNTEAFF
CDR3 DNA: TGTGCCAGCACCCTCGGGGTGACGGGCAACACTGAAGCTTTCTTT

V gene: TRBV4-2
J gene: TRBJ2-7
clone size: many
D gene: TRBD2
CDR3 protein: CASSQEPGTNSYEQYF
CDR3 DNA: TGTGCCAGCAGCCAAGAACCCGGGACTAACTCCTACGAGCAGTACTTC

V gene: TRBV12-3/TRBV12-4
J gene: TRBJ1-2
clone size: .
D gene: .
CDR3 protein: CASSQRRVYGYTF
CDR3 DNA: TGTGCCAGCAGTCAAAGGAGGGTTTATGGCTACACCTTC

V gene: TRBV28
J gene: TRBJ2-5
clone size: .
D gene: .
CDR3 protein: CASRILLDQETQYF
CDR3 DNA: TGTGCCAGCAGGATCCTTCTAGACCAAGAGACCCAGTACTTC

V gene: TRBV28
J gene: TRBJ1-5
clone size: many
D gene: .
CDR3 protein: CASFGIGNQPQHF
CDR3 DNA: TGTGCCAGCTTCGGGATCGGAAATCAGCCCCAGCATTTT

V gene: TRBV27
J gene: TRBJ1-2
clone size: .
D gene: .
CDR3 protein: CASRRSGGLDGYTF
CDR3 DNA: TGTGCCAGCAGACGCAGTGGCGGCTTGGATGGCTACACCTTC

V gene: TRBV18
J gene: TRBJ2-3
clone size: .
D gene: .
CDR3 protein: CASSQLETPFNTQYF
CDR3 DNA: TGTGCCAGCTCACAACTCGAGACTCCTTTCAATACGCAGTATTTT

V gene: TRBV19
J gene: TRBJ2-1
clone size: .
D gene: .
CDR3 protein: CASTSGKAGTYNEQFF
CDR3 DNA: TGTGCCAGTACCAGTGGTAAGGCGGGGACCTACAATGAGCAGTTCTTC

V gene: TRBV11-2
J gene: TRBJ1-1
clone size: .
D gene: TRBD1
CDR3 protein: CASSLYDRGRNTEAFF
CDR3 DNA: TGTGCCAGCAGCTTATACGATAGGGGGCGGAACACTGAAGCTTTCTTT

V gene: TRBV3-1/TRBV3-2
J gene: TRBJ1-4
clone size: .
D gene: TRBD1
CDR3 protein: CASSLKGTGYEKLFF
CDR3 DNA: TGTGCCAGCAGCCTCAAAGGGACAGGCTATGAAAAACTGTTTTTT

V gene: TRBV6-4
J gene: TRBJ1-6
clone size: .
D gene: .
CDR3 protein: CASSVSGSDNSPLHF
CDR3 DNA: TGTGCCAGCAGTGTTTCGGGGTCGGATAATTCACCCCTCCACTTT

V gene: TRBV2
J gene: TRBJ2-5
clone size: .
D gene: TRBD2
CDR3 protein: CASSGTSGGSVTQYF
CDR3 DNA: TGTGCCAGCAGCGGGACTAGCGGGGGGTCTGTGACCCAGTACTTC

V gene: TRBV19
J gene: TRBJ2-5
clone size: .
D gene: TRBD1
CDR3 protein: CASSRRTGGTKGETQYF
CDR3 DNA: TGTGCCAGTAGTCGACGGACAGGGGGCACCAAGGGGGAGACCCAGTACTTC

V gene: TRBV28
J gene: TRBJ1-5
clone size: .
D gene: .
CDR3 protein: CASTSPGQGNQPQHF
CDR3 DNA: TGTGCCAGCACTTCCCCAGGGCAGGGCAATCAGCCCCAGCATTTT

V gene: TRBV10-3
J gene: TRBJ2-1
clone size: .
D gene: TRBD1
CDR3 protein: CASKGAQGINEQFF
CDR3 DNA: TGTGCCAGCAAGGGGGCACAGGGGATCAATGAGCAGTTCTTC

V gene: TRBV18
J gene: TRBJ1-6
clone size: once
D gene: .
CDR3 protein: CASSPSVNGSPLHF
CDR3 DNA: TGTGCCAGCTCACCATCGGTAAACGGGTCACCCCTCCACTTT